This T cell receptor beta chain originates from a study of T cell responses to AZD1222 COVID-19 vaccine. Study-wide results and limits: In the spike-specific TCR repertoire, nearly half reportedly target unmutated variant regions. It was only after the peak T cell response that any repertoires were sampled.

This CDR3 region has 15 residues. Germline V gives CDR1 SGHDN, CDR2 FVKESK. V gave up 1 base and J gave up 1 base, with 10 bases separating them. Some clones are missing from TCRdb's copy, which holds only in-frame ones; the method was immunoSEQ multiplex PCR. The sample yields around 200,000 clones, approximately 90% seen once. A note on this clone: What it recognizes is unknown.

This specimen consisted of peripheral blood, obtained on day 0 of AZD1222 vaccination. The V gene is TRBV14, the J gene TRBJ1-2; no clear D. This receptor was obtained from an adult in good health. CDR3 in DNA: TGTGCCAGCAGCCAAGGGGCAGGATTTAACTATGGCTACACCTTC. This translates into CASSQGAGFNYGYTF.